This T cell receptor (beta chain) comes out of a study of early T cells in non-severe SARS-CoV-2 infection. The overall study: Investigators sequenced bulk RNA drawn from unsorted whole blood, and chains remained unpaired.

This clonotype was counted many times. Attachment of unique molecular identifiers was made to individual cDNA molecules. MiXCR, run by TCRdb on the 5' RACE reads, gives a single entry per CDR3 protein. This sample carries 35,000 to 45,000 distinct CDR3 sequences, 10% to 15% of them seen once, and the ten largest clones take about 16%. The TCR comes from an adult who was a healthcare worker with PCR-confirmed SARS-CoV-2 infection or an uninfected control (not recorded which). Source material: whole blood.

CDR3 residues: CASSQGGLARDTQYF. The CDR3 DNA sequence: TGCGCCAGCAGCCAAGGGGGACTAGCGAGGGATACGCAGTATTTT. The chain uses TRBV4-1 and TRBJ2-3, with 10 bases identical to TRBD2. The CDR3 runs 15 residues. V lost 1 base and J lost 6; bases outside the gene matches: 4. Germline assignment: CDR1 MGHRA and CDR2 YSYEKL.